A selection of T cell receptor beta chains follows, all from one sample in a study of shared clonotypes between healthy human individuals. Measured with immunoSEQ multiplex PCR; TCRdb has only the in-frame clones, and not every one. The repertoire consists of about 870,000 clones, with roughly 92% occurring once and the leading ten covering around 24%. The sequenced material came from naive CD8+ T cells sorted from blood. These receptor sequences come from a man aged 25-40 years in good health. Both conserved end residues are part of each CDR3. Fields, in order: V gene, J gene, D gene, CDR3 protein. A D gene is named only where the DNA matches it firmly.

v_call: TRBV27; j_call: TRBJ2-7; d_call: .; cdr3_aa: CASSPRSLNEQYF
v_call: TRBV4-1; j_call: TRBJ1-1; d_call: .; cdr3_aa: CASSHRSENTEAFF
v_call: TRBV27; j_call: TRBJ1-1; d_call: .; cdr3_aa: CASSLYGEEAFF
v_call: TRBV11-2; j_call: TRBJ1-2; d_call: .; cdr3_aa: CASSLDRVGNYGYTF
v_call: TRBV27; j_call: TRBJ1-5; d_call: .; cdr3_aa: CASSFFGQPQHF
v_call: TRBV7-6; j_call: TRBJ2-3; d_call: .; cdr3_aa: CASSLVQTTSTDTQYF
v_call: TRBV28; j_call: TRBJ2-3; d_call: .; cdr3_aa: CAIKQGDIDTQYF
v_call: TRBV9; j_call: TRBJ2-5; d_call: .; cdr3_aa: CASSDSGGQYF
v_call: TRBV10-3; j_call: TRBJ1-3; d_call: TRBD1; cdr3_aa: CAISGTGGTNSGNTIYF
v_call: TRBV28; j_call: TRBJ2-2; d_call: TRBD2; cdr3_aa: CASSLAGTSGTGELFF
v_call: TRBV6-6; j_call: TRBJ1-5; d_call: .; cdr3_aa: CASSYSIDQSNQPQHF
v_call: TRBV7-9; j_call: TRBJ2-4; d_call: .; cdr3_aa: CASSSGLQAKNIQYF
v_call: TRBV28; j_call: TRBJ1-2; d_call: TRBD1; cdr3_aa: CASSWRQGANYGYTF
v_call: TRBV5-1; j_call: TRBJ2-5; d_call: .; cdr3_aa: CASSLDNLQETQYF
v_call: TRBV7-7; j_call: TRBJ2-5; d_call: .; cdr3_aa: CASSSEARGETQYF
v_call: TRBV27; j_call: TRBJ1-5; d_call: .; cdr3_aa: CASSLSSNQPQHF
v_call: TRBV9; j_call: TRBJ2-6; d_call: .; cdr3_aa: CASTGRRGANVLTF
v_call: TRBV6-6; j_call: TRBJ2-1; d_call: .; cdr3_aa: CASSDTLEVGEQFF
v_call: TRBV7-6; j_call: TRBJ2-7; d_call: .; cdr3_aa: CASSSYSRDTSYEQYF
v_call: TRBV7-6; j_call: TRBJ1-4; d_call: .; cdr3_aa: CASSLEASAGEKLFF
v_call: TRBV7-9; j_call: TRBJ2-1; d_call: TRBD2; cdr3_aa: CASSLLAGEGNEQFF
v_call: TRBV19; j_call: TRBJ2-1; d_call: TRBD2; cdr3_aa: CASSQTSGLSSYNEQFF
v_call: TRBV2; j_call: TRBJ2-4; d_call: TRBD2; cdr3_aa: CASSEATSGSSKNIQYF
v_call: TRBV6-1; j_call: TRBJ1-5; d_call: TRBD1; cdr3_aa: CASSKRDSSNQPQHF
v_call: TRBV27; j_call: TRBJ1-1; d_call: .; cdr3_aa: CASSLSVTGRMEAFF
v_call: TRBV7-8; j_call: TRBJ1-1; d_call: .; cdr3_aa: CASSSDGRAAMNTEAFF
v_call: TRBV7-9; j_call: TRBJ1-2; d_call: .; cdr3_aa: CASSQEGGYTF
v_call: TRBV5-4; j_call: TRBJ1-2; d_call: TRBD1; cdr3_aa: CASSTNRGRAEYGYTF
v_call: TRBV7-2; j_call: TRBJ2-7; d_call: TRBD1; cdr3_aa: CASSLQGADYEQYF
v_call: TRBV10-2; j_call: TRBJ2-1; d_call: .; cdr3_aa: CASNILAGPTPHEQFF
v_call: TRBV16; j_call: TRBJ1-3; d_call: .; cdr3_aa: CASSQSRVSSGNTIYF
v_call: TRBV2; j_call: TRBJ2-1; d_call: TRBD1; cdr3_aa: CASIPDRVGHNEQFF
v_call: TRBV7-9; j_call: TRBJ2-3; d_call: TRBD1; cdr3_aa: CASSGQGTDTQYF
v_call: TRBV11-1; j_call: TRBJ2-3; d_call: TRBD2; cdr3_aa: CASSATSGSSTDTQYF
v_call: TRBV7-8; j_call: TRBJ2-3; d_call: TRBD2; cdr3_aa: CASSSGTSGSDTQYF
v_call: TRBV6-6; j_call: TRBJ1-4; d_call: .; cdr3_aa: CASGHLEKLFF
v_call: TRBV6-1; j_call: TRBJ1-5; d_call: .; cdr3_aa: CASSEISPYSNQPQHF
v_call: TRBV10-3; j_call: TRBJ1-1; d_call: .; cdr3_aa: CAISESGLNTEAFF
v_call: TRBV6-6; j_call: TRBJ2-7; d_call: TRBD2; cdr3_aa: CASSYSRRLATYEQYF
v_call: TRBV7-8; j_call: TRBJ2-1; d_call: .; cdr3_aa: CASSLARTYRDPYNEQFF
v_call: TRBV28; j_call: TRBJ2-7; d_call: .; cdr3_aa: CASSLSANSYEQYF
v_call: TRBV27; j_call: TRBJ2-2; d_call: TRBD1; cdr3_aa: CASSRQGRIGELFF
v_call: TRBV11-3; j_call: TRBJ2-5; d_call: TRBD2; cdr3_aa: CASSSGTSGRETQYF
v_call: TRBV7-6; j_call: TRBJ1-1; d_call: TRBD1; cdr3_aa: CASSKLTGTADNTEAFF
v_call: TRBV27; j_call: TRBJ2-2; d_call: TRBD2; cdr3_aa: CASSPHLAGGINTGELFF
v_call: TRBV9; j_call: TRBJ2-1; d_call: .; cdr3_aa: CASSVVGGLTLTYNEQFF
v_call: TRBV9; j_call: TRBJ2-3; d_call: TRBD2; cdr3_aa: CASSALGGSGPTDTQYF
v_call: TRBV27; j_call: TRBJ1-4; d_call: TRBD1; cdr3_aa: CASSPRDRVNEKLFF
v_call: TRBV30; j_call: TRBJ2-3; d_call: .; cdr3_aa: CAWTSSYGVLGDTQYF